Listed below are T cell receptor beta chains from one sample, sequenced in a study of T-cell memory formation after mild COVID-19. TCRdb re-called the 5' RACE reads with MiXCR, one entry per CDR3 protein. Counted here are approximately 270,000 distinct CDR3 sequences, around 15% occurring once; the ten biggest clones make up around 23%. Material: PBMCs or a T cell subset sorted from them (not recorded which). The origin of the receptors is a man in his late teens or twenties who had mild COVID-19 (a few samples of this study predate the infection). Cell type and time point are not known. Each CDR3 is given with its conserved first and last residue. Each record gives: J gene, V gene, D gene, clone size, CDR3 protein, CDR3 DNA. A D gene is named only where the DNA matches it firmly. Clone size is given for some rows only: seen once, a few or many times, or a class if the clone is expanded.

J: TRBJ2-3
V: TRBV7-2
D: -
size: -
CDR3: CASRRTTLADTQYF
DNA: TGTGCCAGCAGACGGACGACGCTGGCGGATACGCAGTATTTT

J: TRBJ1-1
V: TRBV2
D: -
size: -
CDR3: CASSEGQMAREAFF
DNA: TGTGCCAGCAGTGAGGGACAAATGGCTCGTGAAGCTTTCTTT

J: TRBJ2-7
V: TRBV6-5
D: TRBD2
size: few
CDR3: CASSYGTSGDYEQYF
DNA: TGTGCCAGCAGTTACGGCACTAGCGGGGACTACGAGCAGTACTTC

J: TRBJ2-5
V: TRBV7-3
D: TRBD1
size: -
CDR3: CASSLFWTGLETQYF
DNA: TGTGCCAGCAGCTTATTCTGGACAGGTCTGGAGACCCAGTACTTC

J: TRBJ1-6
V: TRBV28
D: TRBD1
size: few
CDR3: CASRDNRGRGVVSPLHF
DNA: TGTGCCAGCAGGGACAACAGGGGGCGAGGAGTAGTTTCACCCCTCCACTTT

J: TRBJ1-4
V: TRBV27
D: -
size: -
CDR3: CASRTSGDEKLFF
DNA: TGTGCCAGTAGAACCTCAGGGGATGAAAAACTGTTTTTT

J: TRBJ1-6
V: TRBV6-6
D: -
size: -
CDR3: CASAATSPLHF
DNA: TGTGCCAGCGCGGCCACATCACCCCTCCACTTT

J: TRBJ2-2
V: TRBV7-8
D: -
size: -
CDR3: CASSLARTTLGTGELFF
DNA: TGTGCCAGCAGCTTAGCGCGGACTACCCTGGGGACCGGGGAGCTGTTTTTT

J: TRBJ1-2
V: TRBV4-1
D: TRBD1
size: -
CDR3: CASSPPKTGGRSYTF
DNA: TGCGCCAGCAGCCCACCGAAGACAGGGGGAAGGAGCTACACCTTC

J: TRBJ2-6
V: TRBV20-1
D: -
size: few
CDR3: CSASPGAGANVLTF
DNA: TGCAGTGCTAGTCCAGGGGCTGGGGCCAACGTCCTGACTTTC

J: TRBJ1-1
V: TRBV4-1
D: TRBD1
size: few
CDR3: CASSRTTGGNTEAFF
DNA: TGCGCCAGCAGCCGGACTACAGGGGGCAACACTGAAGCTTTCTTT

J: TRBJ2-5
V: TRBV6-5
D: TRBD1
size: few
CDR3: CASSLRDRGMKTQYF
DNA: TGTGCCAGCAGTCTCCGGGACAGGGGCATGAAGACCCAGTACTTC

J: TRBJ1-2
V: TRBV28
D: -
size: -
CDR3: CASSFSGRWSYGYTF
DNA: TGTGCCAGCAGTTTTTCAGGGCGATGGAGCTATGGCTACACCTTC

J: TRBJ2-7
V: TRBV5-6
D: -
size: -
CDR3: CASSLWDWSSYEQYF
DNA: TGTGCCAGCAGCTTGTGGGATTGGAGCTCCTACGAGCAGTACTTC

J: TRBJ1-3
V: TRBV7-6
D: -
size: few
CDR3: CASSLVGAQGSGNTIYF
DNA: TGTGCCAGCAGCTTAGTAGGGGCTCAGGGATCTGGAAACACCATATATTTT

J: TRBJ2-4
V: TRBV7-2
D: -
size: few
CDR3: CASSSQGGRNIQYF
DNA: TGTGCCAGCAGTTCTCAGGGGGGGAGAAACATTCAGTACTTC

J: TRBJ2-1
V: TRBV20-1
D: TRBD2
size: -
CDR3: CSARSLAGYDEQFF
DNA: TGCAGTGCTAGGTCGCTAGCGGGATACGATGAGCAGTTCTTC

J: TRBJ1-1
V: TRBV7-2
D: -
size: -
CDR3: CASSLAGALTEAFF
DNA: TGTGCCAGCAGCTTAGCGGGGGCGCTCACTGAAGCTTTCTTT

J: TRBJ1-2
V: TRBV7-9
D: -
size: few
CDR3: CASSPTRGSPGSGGYTF
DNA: TGTGCCAGCAGCCCGACGCGGGGGTCCCCCGGTTCCGGTGGCTACACCTTC

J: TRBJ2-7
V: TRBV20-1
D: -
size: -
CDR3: CSARDPGLAYEQYF
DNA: TGCAGTGCTAGAGATCCAGGACTTGCCTACGAGCAGTACTTC

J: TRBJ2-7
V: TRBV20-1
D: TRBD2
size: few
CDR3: CSAGLADLYEQYF
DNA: TGCAGTGCCGGACTAGCGGACCTCTACGAGCAGTACTTC

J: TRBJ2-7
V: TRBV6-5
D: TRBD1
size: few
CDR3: CASSTGGPSYEQYF
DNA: TGTGCCAGCAGTACAGGGGGCCCTTCCTACGAGCAGTACTTC

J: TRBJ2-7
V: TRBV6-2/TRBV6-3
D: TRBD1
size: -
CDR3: CASSYSGTAYEQYF
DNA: TGTGCCAGCAGTTACTCCGGGACAGCCTACGAGCAGTACTTC

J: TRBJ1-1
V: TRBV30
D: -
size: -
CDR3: CAWSVNTEAFF
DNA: TGTGCCTGGAGTGTAAACACTGAAGCTTTCTTT

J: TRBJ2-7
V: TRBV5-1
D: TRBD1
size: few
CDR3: CASSWTGAEQYF
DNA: TGCGCCAGCAGCTGGACAGGGGCCGAGCAGTACTTC

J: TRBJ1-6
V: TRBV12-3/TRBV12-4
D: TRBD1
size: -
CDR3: CASRPQGNYNSPLHF
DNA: TGTGCCAGCAGACCACAGGGGAATTATAATTCACCCCTCCACTTT

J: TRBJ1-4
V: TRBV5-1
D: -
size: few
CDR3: CASSRTGELNEKLFF
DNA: TGCGCCAGCAGCCGAACAGGCGAACTTAATGAAAAACTGTTTTTT

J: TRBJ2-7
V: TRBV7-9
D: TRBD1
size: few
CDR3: CASSLGGQGDYEQYF
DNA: TGTGCCAGCAGCTTAGGAGGACAGGGAGACTACGAGCAGTACTTC

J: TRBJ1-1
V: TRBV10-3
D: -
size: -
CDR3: CAISEFGRHLNTEAFF
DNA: TGTGCCATCAGTGAATTCGGCCGGCATTTGAACACTGAAGCTTTCTTT

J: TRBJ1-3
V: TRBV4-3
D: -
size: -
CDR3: CASSQRRGSGNTIYF
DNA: TGCGCCAGCAGCCAACGGAGGGGATCTGGAAACACCATATATTTT

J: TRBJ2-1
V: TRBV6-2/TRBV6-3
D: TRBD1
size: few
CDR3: CASSGRDRGSEQFF
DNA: TGTGCCAGCAGTGGCCGGGACAGGGGGTCTGAGCAGTTCTTC

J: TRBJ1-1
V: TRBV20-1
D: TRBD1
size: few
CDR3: CSASHRGDEAFF
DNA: TGCAGTGCTAGCCACAGGGGCGACGAAGCTTTCTTT

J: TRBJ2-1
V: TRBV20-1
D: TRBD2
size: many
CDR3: CSAHRTSGGTYNEQFF
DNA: TGCAGTGCCCACCGAACTAGCGGGGGGACTTACAATGAGCAGTTCTTC

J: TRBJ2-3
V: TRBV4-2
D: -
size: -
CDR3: CASSQEAGLLRGTDTQYF
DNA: TGTGCCAGCAGCCAAGAAGCTGGACTACTACGAGGCACAGATACGCAGTATTTT

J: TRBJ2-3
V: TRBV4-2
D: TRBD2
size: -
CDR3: CASSQPGLAGTDTQYF
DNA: TGTGCCAGCAGCCAGCCGGGACTAGCGGGGACAGATACGCAGTATTTT

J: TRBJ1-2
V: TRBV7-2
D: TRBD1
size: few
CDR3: CASSSQTGGGYGYTF
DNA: TGTGCCAGCAGCTCTCAGACAGGGGGCGGCTATGGCTACACCTTC

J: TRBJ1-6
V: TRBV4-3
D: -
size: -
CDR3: CASSQGRPSSYNSPLHF
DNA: TGCGCCAGCAGCCAAGGCCGGCCAAGCTCCTATAATTCACCCCTCCACTTT

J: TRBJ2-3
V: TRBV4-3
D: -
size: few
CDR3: CASSQEGVSYATDTQYF
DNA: TGCGCCAGCAGCCAAGAGGGTGTTTCGTACGCAACAGATACGCAGTATTTT

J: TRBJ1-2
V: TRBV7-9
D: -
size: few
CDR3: CASSSLMFGLVYGYTF
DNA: TGTGCCAGCAGCTCCCTCATGTTCGGGCTTGTCTATGGCTACACCTTC

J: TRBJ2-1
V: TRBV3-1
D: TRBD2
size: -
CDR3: CASSQVRLAGDYNEQFF
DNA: TGTGCCAGCAGCCAAGTCCGACTAGCGGGGGACTACAATGAGCAGTTCTTC

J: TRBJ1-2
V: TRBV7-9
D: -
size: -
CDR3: CASSQLGAGGYTF
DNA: TGTGCCAGCAGCCAACTAGGGGCAGGTGGCTACACCTTC

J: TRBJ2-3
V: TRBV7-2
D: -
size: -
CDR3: CASTPSPQRLNNTQYF
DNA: TGTGCCAGCACCCCCTCTCCGCAGCGCCTAAATAATACGCAGTATTTT